This T cell receptor beta chain was profiled in a study of blood T cells in healthy people across ages. Donors ranged from roughly 6 to 100 years old and were healthy Caucasians in Russia. The authors drew around 9.3 milliliters of peripheral blood from each donor. The second PCR ran roughly 7 to 11 cycles with a sample-barcoded 5' primer and J-beta primers. TCRdb reanalysed the 5' RACE reads using MiXCR and keeps one entry per CDR3 protein. The repertoire has 790,000 or so distinct CDR3 sequences, about 47% of them found once; the top ten carry around a sixth. Trimming removed 5 bases from V and 0 bases from J, with 8 bases in between. CDR1 and CDR2 from the germline V gene are SQVTM and ANQGSEA. The CDR3 extends over 12 amino acids.

This sequence joins TRBV29-1 and TRBJ2-7, with D unresolved. The material sequenced was blood. This TCR was sampled from an elderly man in good health. CDR3: CSVKQGSYEQYF. CDR3 in DNA: TGCAGCGTTAAACAAGGCTCCTACGAGCAGTACTTC.